The clone carrying this T cell receptor beta chain was found a few times. Antigen unknown. TCRdb's table, derived via immunoSEQ multiplex PCR, lists solely in-frame clones and lacks some. The sample gives 21,000 or so clones, 73% of which show up once; roughly a sixth is in the top ten. All patients had early-stage hepatocellular carcinoma and were untreated before surgical resection. Samples came from areas without visible necrosis or hemorrhage. This record belongs to a study of intratumoral heterogeneity in liver cancer. The wider study: Most patients were male, with a median age of roughly 66 years.

Study-wide results and caveats: The authors noted under-sampled tumor-infiltrating lymphocyte representation as a limitation.

The V gene's germline CDR1 is LNHDA and CDR2 SQIVND (reference sequence). Trimming took 3 bases from V and 6 from J, leaving 11 bases between them. There are 14 residues in the CDR3. The receptor's source is an older woman with hepatocellular carcinoma. The chain uses TRBV19 and TRBJ2-2; a weak D match, TRBD2 (5 bases). The sequencing here drew on tumor-adjacent normal tissue, taken before any cancer treatment. The DNA for the CDR3 is TGTGCCAGTAGTATTGGGCTAGCTTCCGGGGAGCTGTTTTTT. Protein product: CASSIGLASGELFF.